One sample yielded the 17 T cell receptor beta chains listed below, sequenced in a study of blood T cell repertoires in COVID-19. Sequencing was performed with immunoSEQ multiplex PCR; in TCRdb, only in-frame clones are kept and a portion is missing. Of some 250,000 clones in the sample, approximately 87% are singletons; the top ten hold about 12%. The sample consisted of peripheral blood. The receptors derive from a woman under 40 with COVID-19, enrolled during active disease.

The V call is TRBV19, the J call TRBJ1-2; TRBD1 agrees at 9 bases. CDR3 length: 15 amino acids. After removal of 7 bases from V and 2 bases from J, the junction contained 8 bases not matched to a gene. The germline gives CDR1 LNHDA, CDR2 SQIVND (reference sequence). CDR3 residues: CASTHQGTGNYGYTF. The CDR3 DNA is TGTGCCAGTACCCACCAAGGGACAGGGAACTATGGCTACACCTTC.

The chain employs TRBV28 and TRBJ1-3; D not resolved. Trimming took off 6 bases at V and 0 bases at J, with 9 bases between the two ends. CDR3 length: 14 residues. Germline CDR1 and CDR2: MDHEN and SYDVKM. The CDR3 here is CASSQWSSGNTIYF. The CDR3 DNA sequence: TGTGCCAGCAGCCAATGGAGCTCTGGAAACACCATATATTTT.

The rearrangement uses TRBV12-3 or TRBV12-4 and TRBJ1-5; weak D call: TRBD1 (6 bases). CDR3 length equals 13 residues. V was trimmed by 4 bases and J by 7 bases, leaving 11 bases between them. The CDR3: CASSSQGPQPQHF. CDR3 DNA: TGTGCCAGCAGTTCGCAGGGGCCGCAGCCCCAGCATTTT.

J is TRBJ2-1 and V is TRBV12-3 or TRBV12-4, with D tentatively TRBD1 (6 bases). The CDR3 runs 12 residues. V gave up 8 bases and J gave up 3 bases, with 8 bases separating them. In DNA, the CDR3 is TGTGCCAGCGGGACAAACTACAATGAGCAGTTCTTC. It is translated as CASGTNYNEQFF.

The J gene is TRBJ2-7, the V gene TRBV28; the match to TRBD1 covers 8 bases. CDR1 is MDHEN, CDR2 SYDVKM, per germline. Trimming cost V 6 bases and J 3 bases; bases outside gene matches: 10. The CDR3 contains 15 residues. In nucleotides, the CDR3 is TGTGCCAGCAGCCAGGGCGGAACAGGGGGCTACGAGCAGTACTTC. Residues: CASSQGGTGGYEQYF.

The chain employs TRBV24-1 and TRBJ1-2; possible D gene TRBD1, 5 bases. The CDR3 loop spans 13 amino acids. Germline-derived CDR1 and CDR2 are KGHDR and SFDVKD. The V and J ends lost 4 bases and 0 bases respectively, with 5 bases between them. The CDR3: CATSEGPNYGYTF. The DNA for the CDR3 is TGTGCCACCAGTGAGGGGCCTAACTATGGCTACACCTTC.

The V and J genes are TRBV4-2 and TRBJ2-7, with 9 bases aligning to TRBD1. The CDR3 totals 14 residues. Germline trimming cut 6 bases from V and 6 bases from J; bases unmatched to any gene: 9. Looked up from germline, CDR1 is LGHNA and CDR2 is YNFKEQ. The CDR3 DNA reads TGTGCCAGCAGTACCGGGGACAGGGTGGGCGAGCAGTACTTC. This encodes CASSTGDRVGEQYF.

This chain uses TRBV5-1 with TRBJ2-5; D perhaps matches TRBD2 (5 bases). Per germline, CDR1 SGHRS and CDR2 YFSETQ. V lost 0 bases and J 5 bases, leaving 14 bases between the germline ends. This CDR3 is 15 amino acids long. The CDR3 DNA is TGCGCCAGCAGCTTGGGGGCTAGCCATTTGGAGACCCAGTACTTC. Its protein is CASSLGASHLETQYF.

The chain has TRBV19 and TRBJ2-7; D not resolved. The V end was cut by 4 bases, the J end by 3 bases, with 22 bases between. The CDR3 length is 17 residues. Germline V gene sequence: CDR1 LNHDA, CDR2 SQIVND (reference sequence). The chain's CDR3 is CASSTSLWSGANYEQYF. CDR3 in DNA: TGTGCCAGTAGTACCTCCCTCTGGTCAGGCGCTAACTACGAGCAGTACTTC.

This clone was observed once. The chain has TRBV5-1 and TRBJ1-1; possibly TRBD1 for D (6 bases). The CDR3 covers 12 residues. Trimming took 7 bases from V and 5 from J, leaving 12 bases between them. Germline V lookup: CDR1 SGHRS, CDR2 YFSETQ. This chain's CDR3 is CASQGRETEAFF. CDR3 DNA sequence: TGCGCCAGCCAGGGGAGGGAAACTGAAGCTTTCTTT.

The rearrangement uses TRBV18 and TRBJ2-5, with D tentatively TRBD1 (6 bases). CDR1 and CDR2 (germline): KGHSH, LQKENI. V was clipped by 6 bases and J by 9 bases, with 26 bases between them. The CDR3 has 16 amino acids. The DNA of the CDR3 is TGTGCCAGCTCGCCCGGGACAAGGACCCCCCGAGGGGCCCAGTACTTC. This codes for CASSPGTRTPRGAQYF.

V is TRBV7-9 and J is TRBJ2-3; TRBD2 agrees at 13 bases. The CDR3 has 18 residues. Losses at the gene ends were 3 bases for V and 0 bases for J; bases not matched to a gene: 6. From germline, CDR1 is SEHNR and CDR2 FQNEAQ (reference sequence). DNA of the CDR3: TGTGCCAGCAGCTTCGGGACTAGCGGGGTCATTAGCACAGATACGCAGTATTTT. Amino acids: CASSFGTSGVISTDTQYF.

V usage is TRBV15 and J usage is TRBJ2-7, with 7 bases that match TRBD2. The CDR3 extends over 17 amino acids. Germline V gene sequence: CDR1 LNHNV, CDR2 YYDKDF (reference sequence). J gave up 5 bases and V 0 bases, and 13 bases lay outside the gene matches. The CDR3 loop reads CATSRDGLAVSGDEQYF. CDR3 DNA sequence: TGTGCCACCAGCAGAGATGGCCTAGCGGTCTCTGGGGACGAGCAGTACTTC.

The chain recombines TRBV2 with TRBJ1-4; no clear D gene. This CDR3 comprises 13 residues. V shed 3 bases and J shed 8 bases, with 10 bases lying between them. Germline V gene sequence: CDR1 SNHLY, CDR2 FYNNEI. This CDR3 reads CASSEELREKLFF. CDR3 bases: TGTGCCAGCAGTGAGGAGTTAAGGGAAAAACTGTTTTTT.

J is TRBJ1-2 and V is TRBV29-1, with 8 nucleotides matching TRBD1. Germline V gene sequence: CDR1 SQVTM, CDR2 ANQGSEA. This CDR3 is built from 15 residues. Trimming removed 3 bases from V and 7 bases from J; junction bases left unmatched: 13. The CDR3 DNA reads as TGCAGCGTTGAGAGTCGCTGGACAGGGTCGATTGGCTACACCTTC. It encodes CSVESRWTGSIGYTF.

The gene calls are TRBV13 and TRBJ2-1, with 8 bases fitting TRBD2. The CDR3 length is 14 residues. Trimming cost V 4 bases and J 7 bases; bases outside gene matches: 6. Per germline, CDR1 PRHDT and CDR2 FYEKMQ (reference sequence). In DNA, the CDR3 is TGTGCCAGCAGCTCGGGGGGGCCCAGGAATGAGCAGTTCTTC. This gives the protein CASSSGGPRNEQFF. Together with reference TRBV13 and TRBJ2-1, the CDR3 gives the full variable domain: AAGVIQSPRHLIKEKRETATLKCYPIPRHDTVYWYQQGPGQDPQFLISFYEKMQSDKGSIPDRFSAQQFSDYHSELNMSSLELGDSALYFCASSSGGPRNEQFFGPGTRLTVL.

V gene TRBV19 combines with J gene TRBJ2-2; 7 nucleotides match TRBD1. The CDR3 covers 14 residues. Germline V gene sequence: CDR1 LNHDA, CDR2 SQIVND (reference sequence). V was pared by 6 bases and J by 5 bases, with 6 bases of the junction left unmatched. Written as DNA, the CDR3 is TGTGCCAGTAGACCGACAGGGATAACCGGGGAGCTGTTTTTT. It encodes CASRPTGITGELFF.